Below, 17 T cell receptor beta chains from the same sample are listed, as sequenced in a study of shared clonotypes between healthy human individuals. Naivety among CD8 cells was defined by CD45RO negativity and positive CCR7 selection, thereby excluding terminally differentiated effector memory CD45RA+ cells. Measured with immunoSEQ multiplex PCR; TCRdb has only the in-frame clones, and not every one. Seen here are some 600,000 clones, approximately 96% observed once, and the top ten hold less than 0.13%. Sequencing was performed on naive CD8+ T cells sorted from blood. The receptors derive from a woman in her 30s in good health.

V is TRBV7-7 and J is TRBJ1-4; TRBD1 might be the D (6 bases). This CDR3 region has 15 residues. Trimming stripped 5 bases from V and 7 bases from J, with 17 bases between. Germline CDR1 SSHAT, CDR2 FNYEAQ (reference sequence). The CDR3 DNA follows: TGTGCCAGCAGCCAGACAGGCCATCATGGTGAAAAACTGTTTTTT. This gives the protein CASSQTGHHGEKLFF.

The rearrangement joins TRBV2 to TRBJ2-5; D may be TRBD2 (6 bases). This CDR3 is 14 amino acids long. Between the trimmed V and J ends, which lost 4 bases and 4 bases, there was a span of 13 bases. Per germline, CDR1 SNHLY and CDR2 FYNNEI. CDR3 sequence (DNA): TGTGCCAGCAGTGTGGCTAGCGTAGGAGAGACCCAGTACTTC. It codes for CASSVASVGETQYF.

This clone was recorded only once. J is TRBJ2-1 and V is TRBV2; TRBD2 agrees at 10 bases. The CDR3 sequence is 17 residues long. The junction had 21 bases not matched to a gene; V was cut back by 3 bases and J by 16 bases. Germline CDR1 reads SNHLY; CDR2 reads FYNNEI. CDR3 protein: CASSDVLMASGSERSFF. The CDR3 region has the DNA TGTGCCAGCAGTGACGTCCTTATGGCTAGCGGGAGTGAAAGGAGTTTCTTC.

The V call is TRBV28, the J call TRBJ1-2; 7 bases agree with TRBD1. CDR1 is MDHEN, CDR2 SYDVKM, per germline. The CDR3 extends over 13 amino acids. Trimming cost V 3 bases and J 4 bases; bases outside gene matches: 2. This CDR3 is CASSFNRGYGYTF. The CDR3 coding sequence is TGTGCCAGCAGTTTTAACAGGGGCTATGGCTACACCTTC.

This chain links TRBV27 with TRBJ1-1, with a weak D call TRBD1 (6 bases). The CDR3 has 15 residues. Germline CDR1 is MNHEY and CDR2 is SMNVEV (reference sequence). The germline V and J ends were trimmed by 7 bases and 6 bases, with 21 bases remaining between them. The CDR3 nucleotides read TGTGCCAGCAACAGGATGCTTTACAGGGACGCTGAAGCTTTCTTT. Its protein is CASNRMLYRDAEAFF.

The V gene is TRBV29-1, the J gene TRBJ2-1; D may be TRBD2 (6 bases). Trimming cost V 3 bases and J 9 bases, with 15 bases left between them. The CDR3 runs 13 residues. Germline CDR1 SQVTM, CDR2 ANQGSEA. CDR3 sequence reads: CSVEASDTFEQFF. CDR3 in DNA: TGCAGCGTTGAGGCTAGCGACACGTTTGAGCAGTTCTTC.

V is TRBV28 and J is TRBJ1-3; D is perhaps TRBD1 (6 bases). V gave up 4 bases and J gave up 0 bases, with 13 bases separating them. Germline loops: CDR1 MDHEN, CDR2 SYDVKM. The CDR3 extends over 16 amino acids. CDR3 protein: CASSWRTATSGNTIYF. The CDR3 coding sequence is TGTGCCAGCAGTTGGAGGACAGCCACCTCTGGAAACACCATATATTTT.

The chain is built from TRBV25-1 and TRBJ2-3; TRBD1 matches at 10 bases. The CDR3 runs 15 residues. Germline-derived CDR1 and CDR2 are MGHDK and SYGVNS. V shed 1 base and J 4 bases; nucleotides not matched to a gene: 2. The CDR3 is CASSEFGTGADTQYF. The CDR3 coding sequence is TGTGCCAGCAGTGAATTCGGGACAGGGGCAGATACGCAGTATTTT.

The gene calls are TRBV19 and TRBJ1-1; D is ambiguous. The CDR3 extends over 17 amino acids. Germline V gene lookup returns CDR1 LNHDA and CDR2 SQIVND (reference sequence). V lost 5 bases and J 0 bases, leaving 19 bases between the germline ends. CDR3 nucleotides: TGTGCCAGTAGTCCACCCCATACTCGAGGCCTGAACACTGAAGCTTTCTTT. Protein sequence: CASSPPHTRGLNTEAFF.

The sample holds one count of this clone. J is TRBJ1-4 and V is TRBV28; TRBD1 might be the D (5 bases). The CDR3 is 15 residues long. V gave up 4 bases and J gave up 0 bases, with 9 bases separating them. Germline V CDR1 and CDR2: MDHEN, SYDVKM. This chain's CDR3 is CASSWGSATNEKLFF. CDR3 sequence (DNA): TGTGCCAGCAGTTGGGGGTCTGCAACTAATGAAAAACTGTTTTTT.

The rearrangement joins TRBV11-1 to TRBJ1-5, with D unresolved. Germline V gene sequence: CDR1 SGHAT, CDR2 FQDESV (reference sequence). The V and J ends lost 1 base and 1 base respectively, with 2 bases between them. This CDR3 is 13 amino acids long. The CDR3, as DNA: TGTGCCAGCAGCTTAGAAAGCAATCAGCCCCAGCATTTT. Translating it yields CASSLESNQPQHF.

V is TRBV7-9 and J is TRBJ2-7; 7 bases match TRBD1. With 11 bases clipped from V and 0 bases from J, the junction kept 7 bases outside the gene matches. Germline V gene data show CDR1 as SEHNR and CDR2 as FQNEAQ (reference sequence). This CDR3 is built from 13 residues. The CDR3 reads CAFQGEHSYEQYF. The CDR3, as DNA: TGTGCCTTCCAGGGGGAACACTCCTACGAGCAGTACTTC.

Concerning this clone: This CDR3 is also generated by other DNA sequences in the sample. The chain couples TRBV9 to TRBJ2-7; a possible D gene is TRBD1 (5 bases). Per the germline V gene, CDR1 is SGDLS and CDR2 is YYNGEE. The V end was cut by 0 bases, the J end by 2 bases, with 9 bases between. This CDR3 is 14 amino acids long. CDR3 sequence: CASSVGGTTYEQYF. The CDR3 DNA sequence: TGTGCCAGCAGCGTAGGGGGCACGACCTACGAGCAGTACTTC.

CDR3 DNA: TGTGCTAGTGGTTTTTCGGGGACTGAAGCTTTCTTT. It translates to CASGFSGTEAFF. This chain uses TRBV12-5 with TRBJ1-1; D is uncertain. In germline, CDR1 is LGHNT, CDR2 FRNRAP. The length of the CDR3 is 12 residues. V gave up 3 bases and J gave up 5 bases, with 7 bases separating them.

J is TRBJ1-5 and V is TRBV4-2; maybe TRBD1 (5 bases). The CDR3 spans 16 residues. V was pared by 0 bases and J by 9 bases, with 18 bases between. Per the germline V gene, CDR1 is LGHNA and CDR2 is YNFKEQ. Written as DNA, the CDR3 is TGTGCCAGCAGCCAAGATAGATGGGACCTTACACCGCCCCAGCATTTT. This translates into CASSQDRWDLTPPQHF.

The V call is TRBV6-1, the J call TRBJ1-1; D perhaps matches TRBD1 (6 bases). The CDR3 has 14 residues. Per the germline V gene, CDR1 is MNHNS and CDR2 is SASEGT. V was clipped by 8 bases and J by 0 bases, with 13 bases between them. The CDR3 DNA reads TGTGCCAGCGGGGAGGGGGGTTTGAACACTGAAGCTTTCTTT. Its translation is CASGEGGLNTEAFF.

The rearrangement uses TRBV9 and TRBJ2-1; 7 nucleotides match TRBD2. The V segment lost 6 bases and the J segment 1 base; nucleotides outside the gene matches: 4. This CDR3 is 14 amino acids long. Looked up from germline, CDR1 is SGDLS and CDR2 is YYNGEE. CDR3: CASTGTTSYNEQFF. DNA for the CDR3: TGTGCCAGCACCGGGACTACTTCCTACAATGAGCAGTTCTTC.